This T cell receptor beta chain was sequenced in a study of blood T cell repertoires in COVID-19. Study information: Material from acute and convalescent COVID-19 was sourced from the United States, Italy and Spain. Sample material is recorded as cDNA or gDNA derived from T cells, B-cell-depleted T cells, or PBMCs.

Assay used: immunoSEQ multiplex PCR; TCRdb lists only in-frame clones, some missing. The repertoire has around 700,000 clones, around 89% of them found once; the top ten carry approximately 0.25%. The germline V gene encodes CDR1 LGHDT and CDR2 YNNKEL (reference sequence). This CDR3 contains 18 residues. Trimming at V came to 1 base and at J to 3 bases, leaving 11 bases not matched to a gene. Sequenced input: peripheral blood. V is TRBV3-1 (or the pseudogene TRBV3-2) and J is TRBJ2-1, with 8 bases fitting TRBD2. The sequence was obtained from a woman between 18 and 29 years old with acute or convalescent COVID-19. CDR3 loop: CASSQGKGLVHYYNEQFF. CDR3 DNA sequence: TGTGCCAGCAGCCAAGGTAAGGGACTAGTCCACTACTACAATGAGCAGTTCTTC.